The next 29 T cell receptor beta chains were all read from a single sample in a study of cytomegalovirus exposure and HLA in healthy donors. The PCR contained 60 Vbeta and 13 Jbeta primers. TCRdb's table, derived via immunoSEQ multiplex PCR, lists solely in-frame clones and lacks some. The table lists some 110,000 clones, approximately 80% of them singletons. Sequencing was performed on PBMCs. These receptors originate from a woman between 18 and 29 years old in good health and CMV-seropositive.

This chain uses TRBV18 with TRBJ1-2, with 10 bases matching TRBD1. V shed 6 bases, J shed 4 bases, and the junction held 8 bases outside the gene matches. The length of the CDR3 is 15 residues. From germline, CDR1 is KGHSH and CDR2 LQKENI. The DNA of the CDR3 is TGTGCCAGCTCCTCGGGACAGGGGCAAGTCTATGGCTACACCTTC. Translated: CASSSGQGQVYGYTF.

The chain joins TRBV7-3 to TRBJ2-1; TRBD2 matches at 10 bases. This CDR3 contains 15 residues. With 4 bases clipped from V and 9 bases from J, the junction kept 9 bases outside the gene matches. Germline V gene data show CDR1 as SGHTA and CDR2 as FQGTGA. CDR3 loop: CASSSRSGRFGEQFF. Here the CDR3 DNA reads TGTGCCAGCAGCTCCCGTAGCGGGAGGTTCGGTGAGCAGTTCTTC.

The chain joins TRBV10-3 to TRBJ1-5; the match to TRBD1 covers 8 bases. The CDR3 covers 12 residues. Germline CDR1 reads ENHRY; CDR2 reads SYGVKD. V lost 6 bases to trimming and J lost 6 bases; unmatched junction nucleotides: 1. Here the CDR3 DNA reads TGTGCCATCAGCACAGGGGGTCAGCCCCAGCATTTT. Translated: CAISTGGQPQHF.

V is TRBV6-1 and J is TRBJ1-1, with unresolved D. The CDR3 has 13 amino acids. The germline V and J ends were trimmed by 8 bases and 1 base, with 11 bases remaining between them. Germline V gene sequence: CDR1 MNHNS, CDR2 SASEGT. This CDR3 is CASLLDSNTEAFF. CDR3 bases: TGTGCCAGCTTACTAGATTCGAACACTGAAGCTTTCTTT.

CDR3 loop: CASASPGVWEKLFF. CDR3 coding DNA: TGTGCCAGCGCCTCACCCGGTGTCTGGGAAAAACTGTTTTTT. The V and J genes are TRBV6-8 and TRBJ1-4; D uncertain. The length of the CDR3 is 14 residues. V was pared by 8 bases and J by 8 bases, with 18 bases between. Germline V gives CDR1 MNHGY, CDR2 SAAAGT.

The chain couples TRBV6-5 to TRBJ2-7; 7 bases map to TRBD2. This CDR3 spans 16 amino acids. With 0 bases clipped from V and 3 bases from J, the junction kept 8 bases outside the gene matches. The V gene's germline CDR1 is MNHEY and CDR2 SVGAGI. CDR3: CASSYSEAGRYYEQYF. The CDR3 DNA follows: TGTGCCAGCAGTTACTCGGAAGCGGGGAGATACTACGAGCAGTACTTC.

The genes are TRBV5-1 and TRBJ1-4; 11 bases align to TRBD1. With 1 base clipped from V and 8 bases from J, the junction kept 10 bases outside the gene matches. The CDR3 runs 17 residues. Germline loops: CDR1 SGHRS, CDR2 YFSETQ. CDR3 amino acids: CASSLSPGQGDEEKLFF. CDR3 nucleotide sequence: TGCGCCAGCAGCTTGTCTCCGGGACAGGGGGATGAAGAAAAACTGTTTTTT.

This clone has a handful of counts. The chain carries TRBV5-1 and TRBJ1-2; unclear D gene. Between the trimmed V and J ends, which lost 0 bases and 0 bases, there was a span of 6 bases. The germline V gene has CDR1 SGHRS and CDR2 YFSETQ. The CDR3 has 14 residues. CDR3 protein: CASSLDSPNYGYTF. CDR3 bases: TGCGCCAGCAGCTTGGACAGCCCTAACTATGGCTACACCTTC.

This clone appeared once. The CDR3 spells CASSLRTSTDTQYF. For the CDR3, the DNA is TGTGCCAGCTCACTGCGGACTAGCACAGATACGCAGTATTTT. The chain employs TRBV18 and TRBJ2-3; perhaps TRBD2 as D (5 bases). V was shortened by 4 bases and J by 0 bases, with 8 bases between the two germline ends. The CDR3 runs 14 residues. CDR1 is KGHSH, CDR2 LQKENI, per germline.

The V call is TRBV5-6, the J call TRBJ2-2; 14 bases line up with TRBD2. The length of the CDR3 is 17 residues. J was trimmed by 7 bases and V by 4 bases; bases with no gene match: 9. CDR1 and CDR2 (germline): SGHDT, YYEEEE. CDR3 in amino acids: CASSLGLAGAYNGELFF. The CDR3 coding sequence is TGTGCCAGCAGCCTGGGACTAGCGGGAGCATATAACGGGGAGCTGTTTTTT.

The chain employs TRBV19 and TRBJ2-1, with 12 bases identical to TRBD2. V shed 4 bases and J 5 bases; nucleotides not matched to a gene: 3. Per the germline V gene, CDR1 is LNHDA and CDR2 is SQIVND (reference sequence). The CDR3 is made up of 15 amino acids. CDR3 sequence reads: CASSRGLAGHNEQFF. The DNA of the CDR3 is TGTGCCAGTAGTAGGGGACTAGCGGGTCACAATGAGCAGTTCTTC.

The table lists this clone with a count of one. The V gene is TRBV6-5, the J gene TRBJ1-6; 11 bases align to TRBD1. The CDR3 totals 14 residues. In germline, CDR1 is MNHEY, CDR2 SVGAGI. Trimming cost V 7 bases and J 10 bases; bases outside gene matches: 6. Here the CDR3 DNA reads TGTGCCAGCACCCCGGACAGGGGGCGGTCACCCCTCCACTTT. Translation: CASTPDRGRSPLHF.

This chain connects TRBV15 to TRBJ1-5, with 7 bases matching TRBD1. The CDR3 is 14 residues long. Germline V gene sequence: CDR1 LNHNV, CDR2 YYDKDF (reference sequence). The junction had 6 bases not matched to a gene; V was cut back by 1 base and J by 9 bases. CDR3 protein: CATSRGDSLGPQHF. CDR3 sequence (DNA): TGTGCCACCAGCAGAGGGGACAGCCTGGGGCCCCAGCATTTT.

This clone showed up just a few times. The V gene is TRBV25-1, the J gene TRBJ2-4; 14 bases are shared with TRBD2. CDR1 and CDR2 from the germline V gene are MGHDK and SYGVNS. V was pared by 3 bases and J by 12 bases, with 7 bases of the junction left unmatched. The CDR3 sequence is 15 residues long. The DNA of the CDR3 is TGTGCCAGCAGTGAGGGACTAGCGGGAGTGGCGAGTCAGTACTTC. Translation gives CASSEGLAGVASQYF.

This chain uses TRBV15 with TRBJ2-5; D remains ambiguous. The DNA end is more similar to TRBJ2-7, so the J call may be wrong. This CDR3 has 15 amino acids. The germline CDR1 and CDR2 sequences are LNHNV and YYDKDF (reference sequence). The CDR3 DNA reads as TGTGCCACCAGCCCCACCGGTGGTCGTTCCTACGAGCAGTACTTC. Amino acids: CATSPTGGRSYEQYF.

The chain has TRBV13 and TRBJ2-5, with TRBD2 matching 9 bases. The last part of the DNA fits TRBJ2-7 better; the J call may be wrong. This CDR3 region has 16 residues. Germline loops: CDR1 PRHDT, CDR2 FYEKMQ (reference sequence). This CDR3 is CASSFGTSGSSYEQYF. For the CDR3, the DNA is TGTGCCAGCAGCTTTGGCACTAGCGGGTCCTCCTACGAGCAGTACTTC.

The chain uses TRBV18 and TRBJ1-1, with D possibly TRBD1 on 5 matching bases. CDR3 size: 16 residues. The germline V and J ends were trimmed by 0 bases and 10 bases, with 21 bases remaining between them. Germline-derived CDR1 and CDR2 are KGHSH and LQKENI. The CDR3 nucleotides are TGTGCCAGCTCACCACCCCCCGACAGCCTTCTTATCGGAGCTTTCTTT. It specifies CASSPPPDSLLIGAFF.

The chain links TRBV6-6 to TRBJ1-1; a weak D match, TRBD1 (6 bases). This CDR3 has 13 residues. Germline assignment: CDR1 MNHNY and CDR2 SVGAGI (reference sequence). V lost 6 bases and J lost 0, with 8 bases in between. CDR3 DNA: TGTGCCAGCAGGGACAGTCTGAACACTGAAGCTTTCTTT. Protein: CASRDSLNTEAFF.

The rearrangement uses TRBV7-6 and TRBJ2-3, with TRBD2 matching 8 bases. With V trimmed by 4 bases and J by 6 bases, 12 bases remained unmatched. The CDR3 length is 16 residues. In germline, CDR1 is SGHVS, CDR2 FNYEAQ. The CDR3, as DNA: TGTGCCAGCAGCTGGACGGGAGGGGCCGCGCAGGATACGCAGTATTTT. Translating gives CASSWTGGAAQDTQYF.

About this clone itself: The junction differs from germline at one of its ends, possibly a read error. V and J are TRBV7-9 and TRBJ2-2, with 11 bases lining up with TRBD2. Germline V CDR1 and CDR2: SEHNR, FQNEAQ (reference sequence). This CDR3 comprises 16 residues. The CDR3 protein is CSSSFTSGGNTGELFF. The CDR3 bases are TGTTCCAGCAGCTTCACTAGCGGGGGAAACACCGGGGAGCTGTTTTTT.

The chain couples TRBV2 to TRBJ2-6, with 8 bases lining up with TRBD1. Germline-derived CDR1 and CDR2 are SNHLY and FYNNEI. J lost 4 bases, V lost 5 bases, and 7 bases had no gene match. The CDR3 extends over 16 amino acids. In DNA form, the CDR3 reads TGTGCCAGCAGTCCGGACAGGGCCTCCGGGGCCAACGTCCTGACTTTC. The encoded protein is CASSPDRASGANVLTF.

This chain joins TRBV15 and TRBJ2-1; D is undetermined. This CDR3 is 13 amino acids long. V shed 1 base and J shed 6 bases, with 7 bases lying between them. CDR1 LNHNV and CDR2 YYDKDF come from the germline V gene (reference sequence). Written as DNA, the CDR3 is TGTGCCACCAGCAGAGGTTCTTTCAATGAGCAGTTCTTC. Residues: CATSRGSFNEQFF.

This chain connects TRBV6-6 to TRBJ2-7, with 8 bases identical to TRBD2. Per the germline V gene, CDR1 is MNHNY and CDR2 is SVGAGI (reference sequence). The CDR3 length is 14 residues. With 1 base clipped from V and 4 bases from J, the junction kept 3 bases outside the gene matches. Written as DNA, the CDR3 is TGTGCCAGCAGTTACTTAGCGGGGTGGTACGAGCAGTACTTC. Translating gives CASSYLAGWYEQYF.

This clone was seen a single time. The chain joins TRBV9 to TRBJ1-1; a possible D gene is TRBD1 (5 bases). This CDR3 comprises 14 residues. Trimming cost V 4 bases and J 0 bases, with 10 bases left between them. The germline V gene encodes CDR1 SGDLS and CDR2 YYNGEE. The CDR3 is CASSLRAMNTEAFF. As DNA, the CDR3 is TGTGCCAGCAGCCTCAGGGCGATGAACACTGAAGCTTTCTTT.

In its sample, this clone was seen once. The rearrangement links TRBV10-1 to TRBJ2-2, with D perhaps matching TRBD1 (6 bases). V dropped 5 bases and J dropped 0 bases, with 10 bases sitting between them. The CDR3 runs 15 residues. CDR1 and CDR2 from the germline V gene are WNHNN and SYGVQD (reference sequence). The CDR3 region is CASSSGTPNTGELFF. In nucleotides, the CDR3 is TGCGCCAGCAGTTCCGGGACACCGAACACCGGGGAGCTGTTTTTT.

In its sample, this clone was seen once. CDR3 amino acids: CASSYSSGRYQETQYF. DNA of the CDR3: TGTGCCAGCAGTTACTCGAGCGGGCGATACCAAGAGACCCAGTACTTC. The V call is TRBV6-5, the J call TRBJ2-5, with D perhaps TRBD2 (6 bases). CDR1 is MNHEY and CDR2 is SVGAGI in the germline V gene. The V end was cut by 0 bases, the J end by 0 bases, with 11 bases between. The CDR3 has 16 residues.

The V and J genes are TRBV6-1 and TRBJ1-1; a possible D gene is TRBD1 (6 bases). Germline CDR1 reads MNHNS; CDR2 reads SASEGT. Trimming shortened V by 7 bases and J by 4 bases, and 19 bases separated the two germline ends. CDR3 length equals 15 residues. The CDR3 DNA sequence: TGTGCCAGCACCGAAGGGGGAGGGGAGGCCACTGAAGCTTTCTTT. Protein product: CASTEGGGEATEAFF.

This chain links TRBV4-2 with TRBJ2-3; D might be TRBD2 (6 bases). This CDR3 is built from 16 residues. The V gene's germline CDR1 is LGHNA and CDR2 YNFKEQ. The V end was cut by 3 bases, the J end by 6 bases, with 19 bases between. The CDR3 DNA sequence: TGTGCCAGCAGCCATTATATTCGGGGAGGTGAGGATACGCAGTATTTT. Translating it yields CASSHYIRGGEDTQYF.

The chain is built from TRBV5-4 and TRBJ2-3, with TRBD2 identical over 14 bases. Trimming took 4 bases from V and 2 from J; bases not matched to a gene: 3. This CDR3 contains 16 residues. CDR1 and CDR2 from the germline V gene are SGHNT and YYREEE (reference sequence). The CDR3 reads CASSQGLAGATDTQYF. The CDR3 DNA reads as TGTGCCAGCAGCCAGGGACTAGCGGGAGCCACAGATACGCAGTATTTT.